The clone carrying this T cell receptor beta chain was seen a few times. Its antigen is unknown. These data belong to a study of cytomegalovirus exposure and HLA in healthy donors. Study-wide findings and caveats: High sensitivity and specificity were reportedly achieved when the classifier diagnosed cytomegalovirus status.

V dropped 6 bases and J dropped 0 bases, with 12 bases sitting between them. This CDR3 contains 15 residues. The V gene's germline CDR1 is MNHEY and CDR2 SMNVEV (reference sequence). PCR was performed using 60 Vbeta and 13 Jbeta primers. Using immunoSEQ multiplex PCR, the repertoire was profiled, and TCRdb retains in-frame clones only, with some absent. The table includes approximately 220,000 clones, roughly 83% detected once. The sequencing sample was made of PBMCs. The chain has TRBV27 and TRBJ2-1; D might be TRBD2 (6 bases). This clonotype originated in a boy younger than 10 in good health and CMV-seronegative. The CDR3 region is CASRLGGSSYNEQFF. The CDR3 nucleotides read TGTGCCAGCAGACTCGGAGGGAGCTCCTACAATGAGCAGTTCTTC.